This T cell receptor beta chain is drawn from a study of technical replicates of blood from a handful of donors. CDR3 size: 16 residues. V lost 2 bases and J lost 8; bases outside the gene matches: 3. Germline V gives CDR1 LNHNV, CDR2 YYDKDF (reference sequence). This table comes from immunoSEQ multiplex PCR, and its TCRdb copy is limited to in-frame clones, with some not included. Of over 80,000 clones in the sample, 95% to 96% were seen once. This clonotype originated in a human donor in good health. The rearrangement joins TRBV15 to TRBJ2-1; 16 bases map to TRBD2. The material sequenced was T cells isolated from PBMCs. CDR3 protein: CATSRPGLAGGYEQFF. The CDR3 bases are TGTGCCACCAGCAGACCGGGACTAGCGGGAGGGTATGAGCAGTTCTTC.